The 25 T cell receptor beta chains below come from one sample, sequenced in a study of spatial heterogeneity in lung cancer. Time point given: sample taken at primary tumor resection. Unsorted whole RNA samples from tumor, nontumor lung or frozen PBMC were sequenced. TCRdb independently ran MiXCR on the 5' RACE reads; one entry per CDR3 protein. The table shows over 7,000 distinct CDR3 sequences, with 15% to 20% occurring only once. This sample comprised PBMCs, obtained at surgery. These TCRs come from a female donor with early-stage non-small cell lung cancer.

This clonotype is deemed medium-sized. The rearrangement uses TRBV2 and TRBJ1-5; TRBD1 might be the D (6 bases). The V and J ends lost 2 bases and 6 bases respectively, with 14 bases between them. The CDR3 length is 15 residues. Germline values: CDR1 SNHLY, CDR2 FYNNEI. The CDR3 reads CASSESRGAGQPQHF. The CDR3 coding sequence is TGTGCCAGCAGTGAATCCAGGGGTGCGGGTCAGCCCCAGCATTTT. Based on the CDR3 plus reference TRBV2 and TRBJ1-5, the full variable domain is EPEVTQTPSHQVTQMGQEVILRCVPISNHLYFYWYRQILGQKVEFLVSFYNNEISEKSEIFDDQFSVERPDGSNFTLKIRSTKLEDSAMYFCASSESRGAGQPQHFGDGTRLSIL.

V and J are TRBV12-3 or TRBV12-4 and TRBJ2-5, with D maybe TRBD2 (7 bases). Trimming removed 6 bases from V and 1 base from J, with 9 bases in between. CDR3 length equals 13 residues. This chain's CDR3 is CASRAGAQETQYF. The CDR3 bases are TGTGCCAGCAGGGCGGGGGCCCAAGAGACCCAGTACTTC.

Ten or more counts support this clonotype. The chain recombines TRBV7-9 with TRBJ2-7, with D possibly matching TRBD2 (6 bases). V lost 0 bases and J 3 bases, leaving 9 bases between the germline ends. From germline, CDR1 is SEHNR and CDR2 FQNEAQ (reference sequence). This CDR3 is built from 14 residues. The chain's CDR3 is CASSLAGGYYEQYF. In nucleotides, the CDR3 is TGTGCCAGCAGCTTAGCGGGAGGTTACTACGAGCAGTACTTC.

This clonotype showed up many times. CDR3 sequence (DNA): TGTGCCAGCAGCCCGCAAGCGGGAGGGCTCACCGGGGAGCTGTTTTTT. As protein: CASSPQAGGLTGELFF. This chain connects TRBV7-2 to TRBJ2-2, with 10 bases lining up with TRBD2. V was clipped by 5 bases and J by 4 bases; unmatched bases: 7. Germline CDR1 reads SGHTA; CDR2 reads FQGNSA. CDR3 length: 16 residues.

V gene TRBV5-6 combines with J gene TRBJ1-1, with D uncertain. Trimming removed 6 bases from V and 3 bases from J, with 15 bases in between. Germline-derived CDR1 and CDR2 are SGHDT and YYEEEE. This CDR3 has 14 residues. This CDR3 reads CASTSTGLDTEAFF. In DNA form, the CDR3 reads TGTGCCAGCACCAGCACCGGGTTGGACACTGAAGCTTTCTTT.

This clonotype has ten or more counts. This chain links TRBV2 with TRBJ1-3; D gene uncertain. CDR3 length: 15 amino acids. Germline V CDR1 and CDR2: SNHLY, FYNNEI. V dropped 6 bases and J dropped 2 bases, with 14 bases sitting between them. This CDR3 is CASSPIRDPGNTIYF. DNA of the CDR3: TGTGCCAGCAGCCCTATAAGGGATCCTGGAAACACCATATATTTT.

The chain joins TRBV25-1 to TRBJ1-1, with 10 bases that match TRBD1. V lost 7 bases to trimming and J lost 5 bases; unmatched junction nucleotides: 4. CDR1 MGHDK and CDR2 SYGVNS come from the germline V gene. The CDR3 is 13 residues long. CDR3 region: CASTGQGETEAFF. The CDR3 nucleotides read TGTGCCAGCACCGGACAGGGGGAAACTGAAGCTTTCTTT.

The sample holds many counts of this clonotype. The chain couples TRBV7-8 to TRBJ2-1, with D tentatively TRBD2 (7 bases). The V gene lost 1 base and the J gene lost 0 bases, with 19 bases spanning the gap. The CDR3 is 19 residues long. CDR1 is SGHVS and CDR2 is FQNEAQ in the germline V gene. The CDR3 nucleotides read TGTGCCAGCAGCTTAGGCCGGGGGGCTAGGTCTGGCTCCTACAATGAGCAGTTCTTC. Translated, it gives CASSLGRGARSGSYNEQFF.

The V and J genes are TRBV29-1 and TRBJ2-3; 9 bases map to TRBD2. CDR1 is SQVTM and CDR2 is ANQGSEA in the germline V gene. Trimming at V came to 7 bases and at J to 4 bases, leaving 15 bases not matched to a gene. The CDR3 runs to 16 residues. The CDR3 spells CSAPRGSGRYPDTQYF. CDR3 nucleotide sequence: TGCAGCGCCCCAAGGGGTAGCGGGAGATACCCAGATACGCAGTATTTT.

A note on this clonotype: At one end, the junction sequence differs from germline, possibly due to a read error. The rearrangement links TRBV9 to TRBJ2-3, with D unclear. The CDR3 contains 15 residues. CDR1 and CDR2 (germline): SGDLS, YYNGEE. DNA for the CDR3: TGTGCCACGCTGAAAAGAGCTTACGGCACAGATACGCAGTGTTTT. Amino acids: CATLKRAYGTDTQCF.

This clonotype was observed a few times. The CDR3 here is CASSHLGGVGSTTDTQYF. In nucleotides, the CDR3 is TGTGCCAGCAGCCACCTGGGCGGGGTGGGCAGCACTACAGATACGCAGTATTTT. V is TRBV13 and J is TRBJ2-3; D might be TRBD2 (6 bases). The CDR3 runs to 18 residues. The V end lost 5 bases, the J end lost 3 bases, and 24 bases lay between the germline ends. The germline gives CDR1 PRHDT, CDR2 FYEKMQ (reference sequence).

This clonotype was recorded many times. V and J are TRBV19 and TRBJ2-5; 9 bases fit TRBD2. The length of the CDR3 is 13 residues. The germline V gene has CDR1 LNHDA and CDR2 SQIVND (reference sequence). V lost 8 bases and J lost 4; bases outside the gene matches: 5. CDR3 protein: CASATSGSETQYF. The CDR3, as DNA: TGTGCCAGTGCGACTAGCGGTTCAGAGACCCAGTACTTC.

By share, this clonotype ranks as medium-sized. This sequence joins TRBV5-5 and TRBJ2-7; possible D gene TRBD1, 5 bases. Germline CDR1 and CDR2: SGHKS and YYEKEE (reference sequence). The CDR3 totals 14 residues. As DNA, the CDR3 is TGTGCCAGTAGCTTGGTCCAGGGTGTCACCGAGCAGTACGTC. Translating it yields CASSLVQGVTEQYV.

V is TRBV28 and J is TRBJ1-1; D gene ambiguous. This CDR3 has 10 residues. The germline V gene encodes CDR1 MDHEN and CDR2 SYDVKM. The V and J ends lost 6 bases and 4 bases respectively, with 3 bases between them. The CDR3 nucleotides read TGTGCCAGCAGGACCACTGAAGCTTTCTTT. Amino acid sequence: CASRTTEAFF.

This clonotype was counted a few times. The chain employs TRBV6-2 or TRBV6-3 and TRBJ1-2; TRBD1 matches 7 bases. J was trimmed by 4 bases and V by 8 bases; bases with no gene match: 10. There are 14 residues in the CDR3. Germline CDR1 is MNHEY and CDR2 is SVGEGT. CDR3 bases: TGTGCCAGCGGAACGCCGGGACAGCTCTATGGCTACACCTTC. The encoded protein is CASGTPGQLYGYTF.

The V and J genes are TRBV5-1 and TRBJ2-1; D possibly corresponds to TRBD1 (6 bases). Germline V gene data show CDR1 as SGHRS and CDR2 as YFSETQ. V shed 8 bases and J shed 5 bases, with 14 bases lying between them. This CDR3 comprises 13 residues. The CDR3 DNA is TGCGCCAGTAGCCAGGGGATTAACAATGAGCAGTTCTTC. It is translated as CASSQGINNEQFF.

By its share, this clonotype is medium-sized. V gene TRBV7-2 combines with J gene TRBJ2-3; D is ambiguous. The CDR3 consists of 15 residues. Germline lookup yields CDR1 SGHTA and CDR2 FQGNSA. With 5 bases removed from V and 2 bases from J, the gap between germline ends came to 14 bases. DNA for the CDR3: TGTGCCAGCAGCCGCCAGTCGGCGGACACAGATACGCAGTATTTT. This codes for CASSRQSADTDTQYF.

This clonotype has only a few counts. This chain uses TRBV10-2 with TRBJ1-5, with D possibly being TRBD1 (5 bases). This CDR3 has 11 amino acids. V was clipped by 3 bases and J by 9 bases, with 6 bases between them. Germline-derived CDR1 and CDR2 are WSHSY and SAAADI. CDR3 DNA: TGCGCCAGCAGTGATGGGGGGCCCCAGCATTTT. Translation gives CASSDGGPQHF.

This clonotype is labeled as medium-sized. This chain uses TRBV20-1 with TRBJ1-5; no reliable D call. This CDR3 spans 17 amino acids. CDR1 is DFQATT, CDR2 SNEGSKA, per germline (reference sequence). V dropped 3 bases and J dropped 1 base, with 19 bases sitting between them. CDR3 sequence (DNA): TGCAGTGCTAGGAAAACCCAGGTGTCGGGAAGCAATCAGCCCCAGCATTTT. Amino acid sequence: CSARKTQVSGSNQPQHF.

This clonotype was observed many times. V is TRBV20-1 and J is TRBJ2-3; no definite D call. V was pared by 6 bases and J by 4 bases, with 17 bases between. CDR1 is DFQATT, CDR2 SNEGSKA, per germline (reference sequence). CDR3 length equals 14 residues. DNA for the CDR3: TGCAGTGCAACTGATCCTTTTGTGGCAGATACGCAGTATTTT. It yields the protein CSATDPFVADTQYF.

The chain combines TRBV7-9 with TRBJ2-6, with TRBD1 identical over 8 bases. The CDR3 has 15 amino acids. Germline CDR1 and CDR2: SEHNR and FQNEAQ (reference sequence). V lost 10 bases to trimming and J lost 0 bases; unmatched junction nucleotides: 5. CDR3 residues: CATGQAASGANVLTF. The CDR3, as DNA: TGTGCCACGGGACAGGCCGCCTCTGGGGCCAACGTCCTGACTTTC. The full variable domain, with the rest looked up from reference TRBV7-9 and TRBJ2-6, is DTGVSQNPRHKITKRGQNVTFRCDPISEHNRLYWYRQTLGQGPEFLTYFQNEAQLEKSRLLSDRFSAERPKGSFSTLEIQRTEQGDSAMYLCATGQAASGANVLTFGAGSRLTVL.

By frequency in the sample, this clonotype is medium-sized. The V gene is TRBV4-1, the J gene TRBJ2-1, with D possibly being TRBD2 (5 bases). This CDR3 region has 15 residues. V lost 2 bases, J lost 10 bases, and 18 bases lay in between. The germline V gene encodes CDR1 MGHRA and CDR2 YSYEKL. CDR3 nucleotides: TGCGCCAGCAGCCAAACCCCCGAAACCCGGGAAGAGCAGTTCTTC. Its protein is CASSQTPETREEQFF.

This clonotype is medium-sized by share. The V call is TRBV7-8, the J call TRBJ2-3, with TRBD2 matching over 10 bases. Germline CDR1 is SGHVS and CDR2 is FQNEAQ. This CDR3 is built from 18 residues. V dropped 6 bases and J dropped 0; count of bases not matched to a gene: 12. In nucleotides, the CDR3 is TGTGCCAGCAGTTGGGGAGATAGCGGGGGGCCTAGCACAGATACGCAGTATTTT. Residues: CASSWGDSGGPSTDTQYF.

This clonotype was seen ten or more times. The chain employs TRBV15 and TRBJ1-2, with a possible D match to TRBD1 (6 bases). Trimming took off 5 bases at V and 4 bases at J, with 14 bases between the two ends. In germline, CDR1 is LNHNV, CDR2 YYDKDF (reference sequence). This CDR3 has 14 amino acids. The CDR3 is CATSGPGATYGYTF. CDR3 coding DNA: TGTGCCACCAGCGGGCCAGGGGCCACCTATGGCTACACCTTC.

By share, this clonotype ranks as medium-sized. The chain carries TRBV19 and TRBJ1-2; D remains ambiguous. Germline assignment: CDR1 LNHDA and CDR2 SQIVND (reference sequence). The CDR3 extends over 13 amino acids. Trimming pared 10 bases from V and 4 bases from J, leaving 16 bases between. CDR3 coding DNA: TGTGCCACCTCCGACGGGTCTTTCTATGGCTACACCTTC. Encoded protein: CATSDGSFYGYTF.